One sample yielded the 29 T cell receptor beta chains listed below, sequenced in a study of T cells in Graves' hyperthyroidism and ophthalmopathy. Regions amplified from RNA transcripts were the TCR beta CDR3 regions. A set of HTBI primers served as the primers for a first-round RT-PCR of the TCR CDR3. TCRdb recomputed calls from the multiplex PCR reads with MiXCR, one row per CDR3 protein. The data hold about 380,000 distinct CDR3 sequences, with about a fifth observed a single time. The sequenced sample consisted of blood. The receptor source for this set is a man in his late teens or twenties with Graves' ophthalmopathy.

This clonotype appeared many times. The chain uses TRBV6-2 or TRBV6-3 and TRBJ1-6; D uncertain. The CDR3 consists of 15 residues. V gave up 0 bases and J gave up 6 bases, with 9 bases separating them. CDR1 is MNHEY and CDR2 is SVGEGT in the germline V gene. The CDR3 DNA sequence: TGTGCCAGCAGTTACTCGATAGGCGGTAATTCACCCCTCCACTTT. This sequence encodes CASSYSIGGNSPLHF.

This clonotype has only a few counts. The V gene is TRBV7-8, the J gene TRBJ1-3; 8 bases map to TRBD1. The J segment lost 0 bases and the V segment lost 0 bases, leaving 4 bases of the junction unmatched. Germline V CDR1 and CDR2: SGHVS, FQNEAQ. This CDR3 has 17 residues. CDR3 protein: CASSLAGQVNSGNTIYF. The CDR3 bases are TGTGCCAGCAGCTTAGCGGGACAGGTTAACTCTGGAAACACCATATATTTT.

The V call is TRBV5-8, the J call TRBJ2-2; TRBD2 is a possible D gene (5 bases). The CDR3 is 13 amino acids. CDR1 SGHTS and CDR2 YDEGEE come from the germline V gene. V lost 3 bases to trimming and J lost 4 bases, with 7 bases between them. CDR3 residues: CASSYGITGELFF. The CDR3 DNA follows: TGTGCCAGCAGCTACGGGATCACCGGGGAGCTGTTTTTT.

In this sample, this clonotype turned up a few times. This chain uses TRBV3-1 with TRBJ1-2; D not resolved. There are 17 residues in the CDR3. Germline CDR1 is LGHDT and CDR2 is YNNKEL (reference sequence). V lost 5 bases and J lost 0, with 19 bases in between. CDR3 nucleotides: TGTGCCAGCAGCGTAGTTGATGTCGGGCGGACTAACTATGGCTACACCTTC. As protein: CASSVVDVGRTNYGYTF.

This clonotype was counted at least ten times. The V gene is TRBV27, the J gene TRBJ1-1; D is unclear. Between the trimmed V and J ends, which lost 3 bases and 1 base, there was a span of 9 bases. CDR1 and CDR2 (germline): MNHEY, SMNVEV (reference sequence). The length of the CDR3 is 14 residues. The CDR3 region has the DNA TGTGCCAGCAGTTTGGGAGTCACGAACACTGAAGCTTTCTTT. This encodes CASSLGVTNTEAFF.

The CDR3 sequence is CASSQPGGGGEQFF. The CDR3 region has the DNA TGTGCCAGCAGCCAGCCCGGGGGGGGGGGTGAGCAGTTCTTC. J is TRBJ2-1 and V is TRBV7-9; TRBD2 agrees at 8 bases. Unmatched junction bases numbered 9, after V lost 5 bases and J lost 9 bases. Germline V gene lookup returns CDR1 SEHNR and CDR2 FQNEAQ (reference sequence). The CDR3 loop spans 14 amino acids.

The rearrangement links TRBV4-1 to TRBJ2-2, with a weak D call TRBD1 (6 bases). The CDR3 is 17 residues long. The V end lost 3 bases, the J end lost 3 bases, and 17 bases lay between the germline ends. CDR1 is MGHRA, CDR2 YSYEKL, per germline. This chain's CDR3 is CASSHPTGAGDTGELFF. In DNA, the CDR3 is TGCGCCAGCAGCCACCCGACAGGCGCCGGGGACACCGGGGAGCTGTTTTTT.

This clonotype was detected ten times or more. This chain's CDR3 is CATSDLGGTGNTGELFF. The CDR3 nucleotides read TGTGCCACCAGTGATCTTGGAGGTACAGGCAACACCGGGGAGCTGTTTTTT. The V call is TRBV24-1, the J call TRBJ2-2; D assignment may be TRBD1 or TRBD2 (5 bases each). V lost 3 bases and J lost 2, with 15 bases in between. The CDR3 totals 17 residues. The V gene's germline CDR1 is KGHDR and CDR2 SFDVKD.

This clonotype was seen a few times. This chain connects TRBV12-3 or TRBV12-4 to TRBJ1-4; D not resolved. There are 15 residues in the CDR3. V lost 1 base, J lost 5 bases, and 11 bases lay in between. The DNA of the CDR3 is TGTGCCAGCAGTTTAGGAAGGCAACCGAATGAAAAACTGTTTTTT. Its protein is CASSLGRQPNEKLFF.

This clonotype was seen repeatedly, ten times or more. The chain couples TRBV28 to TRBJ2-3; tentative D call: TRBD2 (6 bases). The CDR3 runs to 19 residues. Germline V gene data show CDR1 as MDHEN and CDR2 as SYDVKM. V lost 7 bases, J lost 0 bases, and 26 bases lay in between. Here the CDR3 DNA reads TGTGCCAGCATCCCCGTACCGGGAGCTTTGGACTTTAGCACAGATACGCAGTATTTT. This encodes CASIPVPGALDFSTDTQYF.

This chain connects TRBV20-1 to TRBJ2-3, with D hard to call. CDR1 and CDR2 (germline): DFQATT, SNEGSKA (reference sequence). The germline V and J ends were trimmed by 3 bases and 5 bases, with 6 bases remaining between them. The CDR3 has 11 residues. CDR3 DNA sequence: TGCAGTGCTAGGGGTTTAGATACGCAGTATTTT. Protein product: CSARGLDTQYF.

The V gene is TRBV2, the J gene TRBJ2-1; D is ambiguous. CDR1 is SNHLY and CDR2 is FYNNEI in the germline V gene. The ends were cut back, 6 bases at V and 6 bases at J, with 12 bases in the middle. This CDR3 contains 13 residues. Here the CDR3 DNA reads TGTGCCAGCAGCCTTTTAGTCACCAATGAGCAGTTCTTC. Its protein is CASSLLVTNEQFF. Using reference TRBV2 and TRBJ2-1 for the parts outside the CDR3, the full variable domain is EPEVTQTPSHQVTQMGQEVILRCVPISNHLYFYWYRQILGQKVEFLVSFYNNEISEKSEIFDDQFSVERPDGSNFTLKIRSTKLEDSAMYFCASSLLVTNEQFFGPGTRLTVL.

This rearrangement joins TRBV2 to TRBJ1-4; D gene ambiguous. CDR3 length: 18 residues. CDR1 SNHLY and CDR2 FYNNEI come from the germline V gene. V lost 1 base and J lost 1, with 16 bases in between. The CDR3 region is CASSEGSEAPGTNEKLFF. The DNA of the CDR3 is TGTGCCAGCAGTGAAGGAAGCGAGGCCCCTGGAACTAATGAAAAACTGTTTTTT. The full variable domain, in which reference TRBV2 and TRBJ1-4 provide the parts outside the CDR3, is EPEVTQTPSHQVTQMGQEVILRCVPISNHLYFYWYRQILGQKVEFLVSFYNNEISEKSEIFDDQFSVERPDGSNFTLKIRSTKLEDSAMYFCASSEGSEAPGTNEKLFFGSGTQLSVL.

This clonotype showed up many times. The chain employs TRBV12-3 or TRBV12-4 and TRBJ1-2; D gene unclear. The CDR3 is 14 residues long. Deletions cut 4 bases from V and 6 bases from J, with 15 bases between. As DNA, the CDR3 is TGTGCCAGCAGTTGGTCCCTCGTGGGCGATGGCTACACCTTC. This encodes CASSWSLVGDGYTF.

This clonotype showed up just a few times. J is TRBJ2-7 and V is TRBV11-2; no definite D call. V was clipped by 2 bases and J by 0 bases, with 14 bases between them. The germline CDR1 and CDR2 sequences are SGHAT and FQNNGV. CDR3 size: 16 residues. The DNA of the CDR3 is TGTGCCAGCAGCTTAAACGTGGGCCCTCTCTCCTACGAGCAGTACTTC. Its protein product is CASSLNVGPLSYEQYF.

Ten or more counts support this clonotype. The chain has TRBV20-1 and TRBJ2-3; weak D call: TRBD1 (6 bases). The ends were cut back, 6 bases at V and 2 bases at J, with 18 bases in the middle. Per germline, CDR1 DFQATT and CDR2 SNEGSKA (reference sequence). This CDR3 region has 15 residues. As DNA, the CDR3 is TGCAGTGCGCCACGTAATACAGGGCCCACAGATACGCAGTATTTT. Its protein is CSAPRNTGPTDTQYF.

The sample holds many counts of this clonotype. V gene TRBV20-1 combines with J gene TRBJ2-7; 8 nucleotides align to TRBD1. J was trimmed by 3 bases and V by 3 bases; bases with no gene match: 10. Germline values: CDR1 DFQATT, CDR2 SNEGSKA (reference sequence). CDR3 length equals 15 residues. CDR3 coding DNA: TGCAGTGCTAGGGCCACGACAGGGGACGGCTACGAGCAGTACTTC. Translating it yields CSARATTGDGYEQYF.

The CDR3 sequence: CASTRGGGHNEQFF. CDR3 coding DNA: TGTGCCAGCACCCGGGGGGGGGGCCACAATGAGCAGTTCTTC. J is TRBJ2-1 and V is TRBV3-1; 8 positions agree with TRBD2. CDR3 length equals 14 residues. J was trimmed by 5 bases and V by 7 bases; bases with no gene match: 7. Germline-derived CDR1 and CDR2 are LGHDT and YNNKEL (reference sequence).

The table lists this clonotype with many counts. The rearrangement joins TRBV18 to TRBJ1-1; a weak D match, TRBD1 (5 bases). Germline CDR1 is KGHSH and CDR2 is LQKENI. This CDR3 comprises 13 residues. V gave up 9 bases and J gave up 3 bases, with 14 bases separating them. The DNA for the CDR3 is TGTGCCAGTCAGCAGGGTTTGGACACTGAAGCTTTCTTT. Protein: CASQQGLDTEAFF.

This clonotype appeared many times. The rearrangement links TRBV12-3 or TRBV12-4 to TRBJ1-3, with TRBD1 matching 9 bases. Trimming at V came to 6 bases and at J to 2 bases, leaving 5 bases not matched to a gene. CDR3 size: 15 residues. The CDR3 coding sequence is TGTGCCAGCAGGAACGGACAGGGGACTGGAAACACCATATATTTT. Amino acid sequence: CASRNGQGTGNTIYF.

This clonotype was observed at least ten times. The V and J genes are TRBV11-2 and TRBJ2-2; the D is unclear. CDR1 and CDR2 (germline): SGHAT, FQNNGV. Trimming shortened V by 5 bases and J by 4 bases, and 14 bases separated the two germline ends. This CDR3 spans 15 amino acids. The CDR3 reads CASSPPRVGTGELFF. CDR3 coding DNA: TGTGCCAGCAGCCCTCCCCGGGTAGGCACCGGGGAGCTGTTTTTT.

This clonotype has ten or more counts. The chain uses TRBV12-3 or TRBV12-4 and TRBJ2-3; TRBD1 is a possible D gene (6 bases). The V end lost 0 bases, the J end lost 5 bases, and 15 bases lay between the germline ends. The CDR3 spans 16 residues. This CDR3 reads CASSLAAGVDGDTQYF. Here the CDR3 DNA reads TGTGCCAGCAGTTTAGCGGCAGGGGTGGACGGAGATACGCAGTATTTT.

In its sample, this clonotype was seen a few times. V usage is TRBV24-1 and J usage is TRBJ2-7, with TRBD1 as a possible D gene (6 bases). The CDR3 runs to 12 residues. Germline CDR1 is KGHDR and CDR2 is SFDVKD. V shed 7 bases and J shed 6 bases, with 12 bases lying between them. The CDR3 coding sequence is TGTGCCACCAGAGGACAGAGCACCGAGCAGTACTTC. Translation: CATRGQSTEQYF.

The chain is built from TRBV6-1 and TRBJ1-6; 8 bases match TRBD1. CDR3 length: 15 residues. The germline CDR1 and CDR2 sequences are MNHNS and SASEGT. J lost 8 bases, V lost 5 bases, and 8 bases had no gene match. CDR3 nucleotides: TGTGCCAGCAGTCCCCGGACAGGGTTCGATTCACCCCTCCACTTT. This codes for CASSPRTGFDSPLHF.

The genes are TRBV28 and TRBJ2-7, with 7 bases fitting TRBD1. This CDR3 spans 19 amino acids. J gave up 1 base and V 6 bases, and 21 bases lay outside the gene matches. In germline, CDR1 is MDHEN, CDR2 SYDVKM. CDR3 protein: CASSPLGSETGWASYEQYF. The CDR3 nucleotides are TGTGCCAGCAGCCCGCTTGGGTCCGAGACAGGGTGGGCGTCCTACGAGCAGTACTTC.

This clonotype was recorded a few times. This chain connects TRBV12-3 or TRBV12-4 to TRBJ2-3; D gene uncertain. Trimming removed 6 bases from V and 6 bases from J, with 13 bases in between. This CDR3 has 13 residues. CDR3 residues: CASSAPPGDTQYF. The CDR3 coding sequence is TGTGCCAGCAGCGCCCCACCAGGCGATACGCAGTATTTT.

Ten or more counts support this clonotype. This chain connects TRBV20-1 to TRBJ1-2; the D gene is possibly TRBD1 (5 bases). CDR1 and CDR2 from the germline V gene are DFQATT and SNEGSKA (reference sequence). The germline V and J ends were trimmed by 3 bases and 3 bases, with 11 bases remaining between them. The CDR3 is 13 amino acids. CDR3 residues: CSARGSGDYGYTF. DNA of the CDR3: TGCAGTGCTAGGGGTTCGGGGGACTATGGCTACACCTTC.

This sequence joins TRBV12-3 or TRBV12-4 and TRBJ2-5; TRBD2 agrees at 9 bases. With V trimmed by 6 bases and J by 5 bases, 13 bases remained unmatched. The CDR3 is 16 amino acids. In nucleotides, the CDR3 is TGTGCCAGCAGCCTTAGGGCGGGGGGGCCCGGGGAGACCCAGTACTTC. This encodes CASSLRAGGPGETQYF.

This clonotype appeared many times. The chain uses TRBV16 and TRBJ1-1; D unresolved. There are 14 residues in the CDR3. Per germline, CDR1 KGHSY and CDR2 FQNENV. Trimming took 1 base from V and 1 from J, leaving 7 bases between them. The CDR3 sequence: CASSQLGENTEAFF. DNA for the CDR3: TGTGCCAGCAGCCAATTAGGCGAGAACACTGAAGCTTTCTTT.